One and the same sample provided the 22 T cell receptor beta chains below, sequenced in a study of persistence of HIV-infected CD4 T cells. This was the immunoSEQ version 4 assay in survey mode. This table comes from immunoSEQ multiplex PCR, and its TCRdb copy is limited to in-frame clones, with some not included. Of fewer than 45,000 clones in the sample, about nine tenths were seen once. What these receptors recognize is not known. This nonspecific control used anti-CD3/anti-CD28 bead stimulation of CD4+ T cells. Responding CD4+ T cells were sorted by upregulation of both CD40 ligand and CD69. Sequencing used CD4+ T cells sorted from PBMCs after roughly 20-hour stimulation, obtained from a patient who received antiretroviral therapy. These receptors came from an adult woman with HIV who was CMV-seropositive.

V and J are TRBV11-3 and TRBJ2-1; D perhaps matches TRBD2 (6 bases). V lost 4 bases and J 4 bases, leaving 17 bases between the germline ends. This CDR3 is 16 amino acids long. CDR1 is SGHNT and CDR2 is YENEEA in the germline V gene. The CDR3 protein is CASSSHFGEVYNEQFF. The CDR3 nucleotides are TGTGCCAGCAGCTCCCACTTCGGGGAGGTGTACAATGAGCAGTTCTTC.

The genes are TRBV6-5 and TRBJ2-3; no definite D call. The V end lost 0 bases, the J end lost 0 bases, and 4 bases lay between the germline ends. This CDR3 contains 14 residues. Germline V gene sequence: CDR1 MNHEY, CDR2 SVGAGI. The chain's CDR3 is CASSYSASTDTQYF. The DNA of the CDR3 is TGTGCCAGCAGTTACTCGGCCAGCACAGATACGCAGTATTTT.

The chain joins TRBV5-8 to TRBJ1-5; D perhaps matches TRBD1 (6 bases). CDR1 SGHTS and CDR2 YDEGEE come from the germline V gene. The CDR3 contains 14 residues. Deletions cut 4 bases from V and 3 bases from J, with 11 bases between. The CDR3 bases are TGTGCCAGCAGCCAGGACAGTCACAATCAGCCCCAGCATTTT. Protein product: CASSQDSHNQPQHF.

The V gene is TRBV6-5, the J gene TRBJ1-4; D not certain. Germline lookup yields CDR1 MNHEY and CDR2 SVGAGI. This CDR3 comprises 12 residues. The ends were cut back, 2 bases at V and 5 bases at J, with 3 bases in the middle. The CDR3 region has the DNA TGTGCCAGCAGTTACCGAAATGAAAAACTGTTTTTT. This codes for CASSYRNEKLFF.

The rearrangement joins TRBV30 to TRBJ1-4; TRBD1 agrees at 7 bases. Germline CDR1 and CDR2: GTSNPN and SVGIG (reference sequence). Trimming cost V 1 base and J 6 bases; bases outside gene matches: 5. This CDR3 spans 14 amino acids. The DNA for the CDR3 is TGTGCCTGGAGTGGACTGGGGACAGATGAAAAACTGTTTTTT. Its translation is CAWSGLGTDEKLFF.

V is TRBV2 and J is TRBJ2-5; the match to TRBD2 covers 8 bases. Germline V CDR1 and CDR2: SNHLY, FYNNEI. The CDR3 contains 14 residues. J gave up 5 bases and V 4 bases, and 6 bases lay outside the gene matches. CDR3 protein: CASSAGTRSETQYF. CDR3 coding DNA: TGTGCCAGCAGTGCCGGGACTAGAAGCGAGACCCAGTACTTC.

The chain is built from TRBV6-5 and TRBJ1-2, with a possible D match to TRBD1 (6 bases). The germline V gene has CDR1 MNHEY and CDR2 SVGAGI. V lost 6 bases and J lost 5, with 19 bases in between. The CDR3 spans 15 residues. The CDR3 sequence is CASSRGGQRIYGYTF. The DNA for the CDR3 is TGTGCCAGCAGCCGGGGTGGACAGAGGATATATGGCTACACCTTC.

The rearrangement links TRBV14 to TRBJ2-5, with D tentatively TRBD2 (5 bases). The CDR3 consists of 13 residues. V was clipped by 4 bases and J by 3 bases, with 9 bases between them. Germline V lookup: CDR1 SGHDN, CDR2 FVKESK. CDR3 sequence reads: CASSPLREETQYF. The CDR3 DNA is TGTGCCAGCAGCCCCTTGAGGGAAGAGACCCAGTACTTC.

The chain links TRBV3-1 (or the pseudogene TRBV3-2) to TRBJ2-5; TRBD1 might be the D (6 bases). The CDR3 extends over 17 amino acids. Germline loops: CDR1 LGHDT, CDR2 YNNKEL (reference sequence). V was trimmed by 1 base and J by 2 bases, leaving 17 bases between them. DNA for the CDR3: TGTGCCAGCAGCCAAGGGGGGTCTTGGACAGCACAAGAGACCCAGTACTTC. Encoded protein: CASSQGGSWTAQETQYF.

In this sample, this clone turned up once. The chain employs TRBV29-1 and TRBJ2-1, with D possibly being TRBD1 (5 bases). The CDR3 totals 11 residues. CDR1 is SQVTM and CDR2 is ANQGSEA in the germline V gene. V was clipped by 2 bases and J by 7 bases, with 6 bases between them. CDR3 sequence reads: CSVEKGNEQFF. The CDR3 region has the DNA TGCAGCGTTGAAAAGGGGAATGAGCAGTTCTTC.

This chain connects TRBV27 to TRBJ1-1; D might be TRBD1 (6 bases). The CDR3 covers 16 residues. Germline CDR1 is MNHEY and CDR2 is SMNVEV (reference sequence). Trimming took off 5 bases at V and 4 bases at J, with 20 bases between the two ends. CDR3 in DNA: TGTGCCAGCAGTCCACGAGGGGGGCGATTCGGCACTGAAGCTTTCTTT. The encoded protein is CASSPRGGRFGTEAFF.

This clone was recorded only once. Compared with germline, one end of the junction differs, possibly owing to a read error. The chain employs TRBV7-7 and TRBJ2-1, with D unresolved. Germline values: CDR1 SSHAT, CDR2 FNYEAQ (reference sequence). The CDR3 runs 15 residues. The CDR3 region has the DNA TGTGCTAGCAGCCGAGACCTCACCTGGGGCAATGAGCAGTTCTTC. Translating gives CASSRDLTWGNEQFF. Combining the CDR3 with reference TRBV7-7 and TRBJ2-1 gives the whole variable domain GAGVSQSPRYKVTKRGQDVTLRCDPISSHATLYWYQQALGQGPEFLTYFNYEAQPDKSGLPSDRFSAERPEGSISTLTIQRTEQRDSAMYRCASSRDLTWGNEQFFGPGTRLTVL.

The rearrangement uses TRBV11-1 and TRBJ1-2; D is uncertain. The CDR3 is 13 residues long. V was trimmed by 5 bases and J by 3 bases, leaving 10 bases between them. CDR1 and CDR2 from the germline V gene are SGHAT and FQDESV (reference sequence). CDR3: CASSPIPDYGYTF. CDR3 bases: TGTGCCAGCAGCCCGATTCCGGACTATGGCTACACCTTC.

This chain joins TRBV7-6 and TRBJ2-7; 9 bases fit TRBD1. J was trimmed by 6 bases and V by 0 bases; bases with no gene match: 12. The germline V gene encodes CDR1 SGHVS and CDR2 FNYEAQ. The CDR3 consists of 17 residues. The CDR3 spells CASSLARDRVFPREQYF. The CDR3 DNA is TGTGCCAGCAGCTTAGCCCGGGACAGGGTGTTTCCGCGCGAGCAGTACTTC.

This chain joins TRBV12-3 or TRBV12-4 and TRBJ1-2; D not certain. CDR3 size: 12 residues. With 6 bases removed from V and 8 bases from J, the gap between germline ends came to 13 bases. The CDR3 spells CASRDRAGGYTF. CDR3 nucleotide sequence: TGTGCCAGCAGGGATCGGGCGGGGGGCTACACCTTC.

The chain is built from TRBV9 and TRBJ1-6; D uncertain. The length of the CDR3 is 17 residues. Germline V gives CDR1 SGDLS, CDR2 YYNGEE. The V end was cut by 0 bases, the J end by 5 bases, with 15 bases between. The CDR3 DNA sequence: TGTGCCAGCAGCGTAGATGGCACGGGGAGGGATAATTCACCCCTCCACTTT. The encoded protein is CASSVDGTGRDNSPLHF.

On this clone itself: The same CDR3 is also encoded by other DNA sequences in this sample. V and J are TRBV6-6 and TRBJ1-1, with 9 bases that match TRBD1. V was pared by 6 bases and J by 0 bases, with 5 bases of the junction left unmatched. The germline V gene has CDR1 MNHNY and CDR2 SVGAGI (reference sequence). CDR3 length equals 15 residues. CDR3 sequence reads: CASSTGGLVNTEAFF. CDR3 nucleotide sequence: TGTGCCAGCAGCACAGGGGGCCTAGTGAACACTGAAGCTTTCTTT.

The J gene is TRBJ1-2, the V gene TRBV19; possibly TRBD1 for D (5 bases). Trimming stripped 6 bases from V and 6 bases from J, with 14 bases between. The germline CDR1 and CDR2 sequences are LNHDA and SQIVND (reference sequence). The length of the CDR3 is 13 residues. The CDR3 protein is CASSGHLTHGYTF. Written as DNA, the CDR3 is TGTGCCAGTAGCGGACACCTAACCCATGGCTACACCTTC.

The genes are TRBV3-1 (or the pseudogene TRBV3-2) and TRBJ1-5; D unresolved. The CDR3 is 13 residues long. Germline V gene sequence: CDR1 LGHDT, CDR2 YNNKEL (reference sequence). V was trimmed by 2 bases and J by 5 bases, leaving 7 bases between them. The DNA for the CDR3 is TGTGCCAGCAGCCAATACCCTGATCAGCCCCAGCATTTT. Protein: CASSQYPDQPQHF.

This rearrangement joins TRBV19 to TRBJ1-1, with 9 bases that match TRBD1. This CDR3 has 15 amino acids. Germline trimming cut 6 bases from V and 6 bases from J; bases unmatched to any gene: 11. Germline V gives CDR1 LNHDA, CDR2 SQIVND (reference sequence). The CDR3 spells CASRTMDRGVAEAFF. CDR3 bases: TGTGCCAGTAGGACGATGGACAGGGGAGTGGCTGAAGCTTTCTTT.

This clone was seen a handful of times. This sequence joins TRBV10-3 and TRBJ2-2; 12 bases align to TRBD2. The CDR3 consists of 17 residues. Germline V lookup: CDR1 ENHRY, CDR2 SYGVKD. The J segment lost 7 bases and the V segment lost 2 bases, leaving 8 bases of the junction unmatched. CDR3 residues: CAISERLAGGINGELFF. In nucleotides, the CDR3 is TGTGCCATCAGTGAGCGGCTAGCGGGGGGGATCAACGGGGAGCTGTTTTTT.

The chain carries TRBV30 and TRBJ1-4; possibly TRBD1 for D (6 bases). Germline CDR1 reads GTSNPN; CDR2 reads SVGIG (reference sequence). With 8 bases removed from V and 3 bases from J, the gap between germline ends came to 13 bases. CDR3 length: 13 residues. CDR3 region: CARNGGPNEKLFF. For the CDR3, the DNA is TGTGCCCGAAACGGGGGGCCTAATGAAAAACTGTTTTTT. The full variable domain, with the rest looked up from reference TRBV30 and TRBJ1-4, is SQTIHQWPATLVQPVGSPLSLECTVEGTSNPNLYWYRQAAGRGLQLLFYSVGIGQISSEVPQNLSASRPQDRQFILSSKKLLLSDSGFYLCARNGGPNEKLFFGSGTQLSVL.